The TCR beta chain under discussion was sequenced for a study of cytotoxic CD8 clonotypes in ibrutinib-treated CLL. Study-wide background: After a median of about 70 months, roughly 14 patients stayed remitted and approximately 12 progressed; responses had been partial in roughly 25 and complete in 2.

With sequencing, the targeted depth ranged from 1 in 200,000 to 1 in 1 million T cells. The table came from immunoSEQ multiplex PCR; TCRdb's copy has only in-frame clones and leaves some out. There are over 70,000 clones in the sample; about 86% occur only once, and 5.4% lies in the top ten. General study findings and limits: Rising at ibrutinib response, clonality subsequently fell back toward baseline at progression. Public clonotypes, found uncommonly, either contracted or stayed stable on treatment.

Germline-derived CDR1 and CDR2 are MDHEN and SYDVKM. V was clipped by 2 bases and J by 4 bases; unmatched bases: 15. The CDR3 loop spans 18 amino acids. This clone was picked up many times. Its target is not known. The chain links TRBV28 to TRBJ2-7; 9 nucleotides align to TRBD2. This receptor was taken from a human donor with chronic lymphocytic leukemia. The sequenced sample was PBMCs, obtained before ibrutinib treatment. The CDR3 DNA follows: TGTGCCAGCAGTTTACTCCTTGCGGGAGGGGGCGTCGTGTACGAGCAGTACTTC. Translating it yields CASSLLLAGGGVVYEQYF. The complete variable domain, with remaining parts taken from reference TRBV28 and TRBJ2-7, reads DVKVTQSSRYLVKRTGEKVFLECVQDMDHENMFWYRQDPGLGLRLIYFSYDVKMKEKGDIPEGYSVSREKKERFSLILESASTNQTSMYLCASSLLLAGGGVVYEQYFGPGTRLTVT.